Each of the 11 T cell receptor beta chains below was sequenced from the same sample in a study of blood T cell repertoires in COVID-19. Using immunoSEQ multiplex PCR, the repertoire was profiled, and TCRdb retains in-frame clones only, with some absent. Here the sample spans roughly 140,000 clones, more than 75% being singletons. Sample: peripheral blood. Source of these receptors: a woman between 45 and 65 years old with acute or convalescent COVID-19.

CDR3 protein: CASSLDPGGGTEAFF. DNA of the CDR3: TGCGCCAGCAGCTTGGACCCGGGTGGGGGGACTGAAGCTTTCTTT. The chain joins TRBV5-1 to TRBJ1-1; possible D gene TRBD1, 5 bases. V was clipped by 0 bases and J by 5 bases, with 14 bases between them. Germline V CDR1 and CDR2: SGHRS, YFSETQ. The CDR3 covers 15 residues.

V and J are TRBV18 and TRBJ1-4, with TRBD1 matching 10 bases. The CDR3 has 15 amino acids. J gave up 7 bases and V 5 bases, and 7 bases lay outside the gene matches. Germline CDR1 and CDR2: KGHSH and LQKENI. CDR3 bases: TGTGCCAGCTCAGCCGGGACAGGGGATTTTGAAAAACTGTTTTTT. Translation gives CASSAGTGDFEKLFF.

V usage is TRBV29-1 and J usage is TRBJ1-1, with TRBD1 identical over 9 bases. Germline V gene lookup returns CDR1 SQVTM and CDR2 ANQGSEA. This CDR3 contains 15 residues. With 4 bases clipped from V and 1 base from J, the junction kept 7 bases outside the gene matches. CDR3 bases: TGCAGCGTTGGCGCGAAGGGACAGGGGAACACTGAAGCTTTCTTT. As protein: CSVGAKGQGNTEAFF.

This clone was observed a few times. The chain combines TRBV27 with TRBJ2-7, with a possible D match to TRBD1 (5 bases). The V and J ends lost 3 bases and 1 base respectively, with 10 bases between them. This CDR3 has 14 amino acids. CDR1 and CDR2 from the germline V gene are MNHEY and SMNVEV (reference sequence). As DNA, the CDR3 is TGTGCCAGCAGTTTTCTTCAGGGATCCTACGAGCAGTACTTC. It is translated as CASSFLQGSYEQYF.

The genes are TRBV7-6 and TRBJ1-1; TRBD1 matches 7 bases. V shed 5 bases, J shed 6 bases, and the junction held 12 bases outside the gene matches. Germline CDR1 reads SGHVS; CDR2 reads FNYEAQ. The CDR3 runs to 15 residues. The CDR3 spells CASSLGHRGKPEAFF. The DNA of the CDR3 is TGTGCCAGCAGCCTCGGGCACAGGGGTAAGCCTGAAGCTTTCTTT.

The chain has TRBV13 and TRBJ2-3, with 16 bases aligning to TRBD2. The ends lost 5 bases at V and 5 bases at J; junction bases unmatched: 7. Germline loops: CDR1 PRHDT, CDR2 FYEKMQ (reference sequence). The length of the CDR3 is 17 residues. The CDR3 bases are TGTGCCAGCAGCGGGACTAGCGGGGGGGTCAACCGAGATACGCAGTATTTT. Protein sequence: CASSGTSGGVNRDTQYF.

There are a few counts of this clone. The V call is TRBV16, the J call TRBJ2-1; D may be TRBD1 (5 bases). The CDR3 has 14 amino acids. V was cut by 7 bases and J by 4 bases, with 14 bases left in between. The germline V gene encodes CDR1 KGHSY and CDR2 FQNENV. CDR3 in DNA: TGTGCCAGCACAATGGGGCCGGATTACAATGAGCAGTTCTTC. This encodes CASTMGPDYNEQFF.

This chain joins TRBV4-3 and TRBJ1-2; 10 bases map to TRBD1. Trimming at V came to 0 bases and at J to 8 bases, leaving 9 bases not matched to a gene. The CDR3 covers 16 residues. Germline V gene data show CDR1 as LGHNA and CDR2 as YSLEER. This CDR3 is CASSQDLGQGIGGYTF. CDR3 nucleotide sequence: TGCGCCAGCAGCCAAGATCTGGGACAGGGGATCGGCGGCTACACCTTC.

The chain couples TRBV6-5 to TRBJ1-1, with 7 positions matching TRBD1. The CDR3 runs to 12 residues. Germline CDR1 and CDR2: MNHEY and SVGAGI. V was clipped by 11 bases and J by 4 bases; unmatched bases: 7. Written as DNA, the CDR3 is TGTGCCTACGGGACAGTTGGCACTGAAGCTTTCTTT. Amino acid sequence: CAYGTVGTEAFF.

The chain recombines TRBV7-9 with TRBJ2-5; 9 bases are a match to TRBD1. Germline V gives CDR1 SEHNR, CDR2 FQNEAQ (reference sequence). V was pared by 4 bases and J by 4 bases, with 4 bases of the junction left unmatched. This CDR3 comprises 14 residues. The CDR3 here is CASSSGTGRETQYF. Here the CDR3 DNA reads TGTGCCAGCAGCTCCGGGACAGGGAGAGAGACCCAGTACTTC.

The CDR3 sequence: CASSSHSYGYTF. The CDR3 DNA is TGTGCCAGCAGCTCCCACAGCTATGGCTACACCTTC. The J gene is TRBJ1-2, the V gene TRBV3-1 (or the pseudogene TRBV3-2); no definite D call. CDR1 and CDR2 from the germline V gene are LGHDT and YNNKEL (reference sequence). Trimming took 5 bases from V and 4 from J, leaving 8 bases between them. This CDR3 spans 12 amino acids.